Presented here are 3 T cell receptor beta chains from one specimen sequenced in a study of T cells in localized non-small cell lung cancer. The table came from immunoSEQ multiplex PCR; TCRdb's copy has only in-frame clones and leaves some out. The table lists about 83,000 clones, around 81% of them singletons. This specimen consisted of peripheral blood, obtained before any cancer treatment. These receptors were obtained from a female donor older than 55 with stage I lung adenocarcinoma.

The chain links TRBV13 to TRBJ1-2; D is ambiguous. The germline CDR1 and CDR2 sequences are PRHDT and FYEKMQ (reference sequence). CDR3 size: 13 residues. V lost 6 bases, J lost 8 bases, and 16 bases lay in between. CDR3 nucleotides: TGTGCCAGCAGTTTTCGGGGTCCCGAAGGCTACACCTTC. Protein sequence: CASSFRGPEGYTF.

This chain connects TRBV7-2 to TRBJ2-7; weak D call: TRBD1 (6 bases). V was trimmed by 1 base and J by 2 bases, leaving 12 bases between them. The CDR3 length is 15 residues. In germline, CDR1 is SGHTA, CDR2 FQGNSA. The CDR3 DNA sequence: TGTGCCAGCAGCTTAGGGACAGTTTCCACCTACGAGCAGTACTTC. Encoded protein: CASSLGTVSTYEQYF.

V usage is TRBV7-3 and J usage is TRBJ2-5; 7 positions agree with TRBD2. The CDR3 runs 14 residues. CDR1 and CDR2 from the germline V gene are SGHTA and FQGTGA. Unmatched junction bases numbered 8, after V lost 5 bases and J lost 5 bases. The CDR3 here is CASSPGLLGETQYF. DNA for the CDR3: TGTGCCAGCAGCCCGGGACTACTTGGGGAGACCCAGTACTTC. The full variable domain, completed using reference TRBV7-3 and TRBJ2-5, is GAGVSQTPSNKVTEKGKYVELRCDPISGHTALYWYRQSLGQGPEFLIYFQGTGAADDSGLPNDRFFAVRPEGSVSTLKIQRTERGDSAVYLCASSPGLLGETQYFGPGTRLLVL.